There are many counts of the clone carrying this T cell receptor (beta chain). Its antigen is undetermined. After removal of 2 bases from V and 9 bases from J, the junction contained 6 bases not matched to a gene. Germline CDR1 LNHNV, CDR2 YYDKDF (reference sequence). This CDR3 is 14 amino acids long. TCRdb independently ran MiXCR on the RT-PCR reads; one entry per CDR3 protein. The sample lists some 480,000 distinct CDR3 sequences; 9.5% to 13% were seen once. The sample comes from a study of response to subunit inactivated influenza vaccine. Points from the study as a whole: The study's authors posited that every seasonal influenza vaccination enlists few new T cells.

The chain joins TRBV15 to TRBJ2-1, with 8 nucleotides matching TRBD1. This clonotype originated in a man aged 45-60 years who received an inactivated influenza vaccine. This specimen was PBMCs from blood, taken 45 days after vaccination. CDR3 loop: CATSRLGQGSEQFF. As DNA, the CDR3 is TGTGCCACCAGCAGACTCGGACAGGGTAGTGAGCAGTTCTTC.